This TCR beta chain was recorded in a study of T cell responses to AZD1222 COVID-19 vaccine. V was shortened by 10 bases and J by 2 bases, with 21 bases between the two germline ends. Germline V gives CDR1 LGHDT, CDR2 YNNKEL (reference sequence). The CDR3 extends over 15 amino acids. Assay: immunoSEQ multiplex PCR; the TCRdb copy retains only in-frame clones and omits some. This sample has fewer than 180,000 clones, with roughly 94% found just once. Material: peripheral blood, obtained on day 0 of AZD1222 vaccination. The receptor comes from an adult in good health. The chain is built from TRBV3-1 (or the pseudogene TRBV3-2) and TRBJ2-7; D not certain. The CDR3 protein is CATILEGLVTYEQYV. As DNA, the CDR3 is TGTGCCACCATATTGGAAGGCCTGGTCACCTACGAGCAGTACGTC.